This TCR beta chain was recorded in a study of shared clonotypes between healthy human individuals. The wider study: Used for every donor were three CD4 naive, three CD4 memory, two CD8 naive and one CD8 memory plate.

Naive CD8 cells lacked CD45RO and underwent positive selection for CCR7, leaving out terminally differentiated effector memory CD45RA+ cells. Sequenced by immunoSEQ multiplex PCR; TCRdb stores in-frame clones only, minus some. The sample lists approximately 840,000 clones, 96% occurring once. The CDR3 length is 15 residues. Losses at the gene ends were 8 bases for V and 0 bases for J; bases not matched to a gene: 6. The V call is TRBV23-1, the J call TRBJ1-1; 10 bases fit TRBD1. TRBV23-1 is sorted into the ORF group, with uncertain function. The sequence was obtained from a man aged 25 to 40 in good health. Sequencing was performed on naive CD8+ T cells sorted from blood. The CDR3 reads CASFQGQGLNTEAFF. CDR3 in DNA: TGCGCCAGCTTTCAGGGACAGGGGTTGAACACTGAAGCTTTCTTT.